Listed here are 5 T cell receptor beta chains from one sample, sequenced in a study of blood T cell repertoires in COVID-19. TCRdb's table, derived via immunoSEQ multiplex PCR, lists solely in-frame clones and lacks some. The sample has 300,000 to 350,000 clones, approximately 89% seen once. The specimen was peripheral blood. These receptors came from a woman aged 60-75 years with COVID-19, enrolled during active disease.

The chain joins TRBV4-1 to TRBJ2-2; D gene unclear. V lost 1 base to trimming and J lost 5 bases, with 14 bases between them. The CDR3 loop spans 16 amino acids. Looked up from germline, CDR1 is MGHRA and CDR2 is YSYEKL. CDR3 sequence reads: CASSQAPPVVTGELFF. CDR3 sequence (DNA): TGCGCCAGCAGCCAAGCCCCCCCCGTCGTTACCGGGGAGCTGTTTTTT.

The DNA for the CDR3 is TGCGCCAGCAGCTCCCCATTGGGGGGGGTTCCCGGGGAGCTGTTTTTT. Translation: CASSSPLGGVPGELFF. The chain uses TRBV5-1 and TRBJ2-2, with 7 nucleotides matching TRBD2. CDR3 length: 16 residues. V dropped 3 bases and J dropped 6; count of bases not matched to a gene: 11. In germline, CDR1 is SGHRS, CDR2 YFSETQ.

The chain carries TRBV7-2 and TRBJ1-2; D uncertain. CDR1 is SGHTA and CDR2 is FQGNSA in the germline V gene. The CDR3 consists of 12 residues. Trimming cost V 5 bases and J 5 bases, with 9 bases left between them. CDR3 protein: CASSPGPYGYTF. The CDR3 coding sequence is TGTGCCAGCAGCCCAGGTCCTTATGGCTACACCTTC.

J is TRBJ2-1 and V is TRBV3-1 (or the pseudogene TRBV3-2); unclear D gene. This CDR3 comprises 16 residues. The germline CDR1 and CDR2 sequences are LGHDT and YNNKEL (reference sequence). Trimming took off 4 bases at V and 2 bases at J, with 15 bases between the two ends. For the CDR3, the DNA is TGTGCCAGCAGCCTCGCAAAACCTAAGCCCTACAATGAGCAGTTCTTC. It encodes CASSLAKPKPYNEQFF.

The V gene is TRBV9, the J gene TRBJ1-5; the D gene is possibly TRBD1 (5 bases). V lost 3 bases, J lost 9 bases, and 13 bases lay in between. The CDR3 sequence is 13 residues long. Germline V CDR1 and CDR2: SGDLS, YYNGEE. The DNA for the CDR3 is TGTGCCAGCAGCGCCAGTGGCGGGGGGCCCCAGCATTTT. Translating gives CASSASGGGPQHF.